This TCR beta chain was found in a study of beta chain features in type 1 diabetes. Notes on the study in general: The analysis here could not establish whether HLA type shapes TCRB rearrangement. Within patients, naive, central memory and Treg TCRB repertoires seemed more similar than within healthy donors.

TCRB transcripts that were expressed got sequenced, as all of the isolated RNA had been reverse transcribed. Sequenced by immunoSEQ multiplex PCR; TCRdb stores in-frame clones only, minus some. The data contain 300,000 to 450,000 clones, around 12% of them singletons. This clone was observed a few times. As yet, its antigen is unknown. The sequence derives from a man between 18 and 29 years old in good health. The sample was naive CD4+ T cells from blood.

CDR3 DNA: TGTGCCTGGAGTGAAACAGGGCTAATGATAAAACTGTTTTTT. This translates into CAWSETGLMIKLFF. The chain couples TRBV30 to TRBJ1-4; maybe TRBD1 (6 bases). Germline CDR1 GTSNPN, CDR2 SVGIG (reference sequence). The length of the CDR3 is 14 residues. V was shortened by 1 base and J by 10 bases, with 16 bases between the two germline ends.